A selection of T cell receptor beta chains follows, all from one sample in a study of CD8+ T cells in alopecia areata. This table comes from immunoSEQ multiplex PCR, and its TCRdb copy is limited to in-frame clones, with some not included. The sample lists over 85,000 clones, around three quarters occurring once. Sample: CD8+ T cells sorted from blood, taken around week 44, from a patient treated with tofacitinib. All receptors come from a human donor with alopecia areata. Both conserved end residues are part of each CDR3. Each record gives: D gene, clone size, J gene, V gene, CDR3 protein, CDR3 DNA. The D gene is left open where the match is weak. Clone size appears in some rows only: once, few, many, or a class for an expanded clone.

d_call: TRBD1; clone_size: NA; j_call: TRBJ1-1; v_call: TRBV6-1; cdr3_aa: CASSVYRGTEAFF; cdr3_nt: TGTGCCAGCAGTGTATACAGGGGAACTGAAGCTTTCTTT
d_call: TRBD2; clone_size: NA; j_call: TRBJ2-5; v_call: TRBV6-1; cdr3_aa: CASSEWGGNQETQYF; cdr3_nt: TGTGCCAGCAGTGAATGGGGGGGGAACCAAGAGACCCAGTACTTC
d_call: NA; clone_size: NA; j_call: TRBJ2-2; v_call: TRBV30; cdr3_aa: CAWSGGTGELFF; cdr3_nt: TGTGCCTGGAGTGGAGGCACCGGGGAGCTGTTTTTT
d_call: NA; clone_size: NA; j_call: TRBJ2-1; v_call: TRBV4-3; cdr3_aa: CASSQMRDEQFF; cdr3_nt: TGCGCCAGCAGCCAAATGCGTGATGAGCAGTTCTTC
d_call: TRBD2; clone_size: few; j_call: TRBJ2-7; v_call: TRBV4-3; cdr3_aa: CASSQDGGGTYEQYF; cdr3_nt: TGCGCCAGCAGCCAAGATGGCGGGGGGACCTACGAGCAGTACTTC
d_call: TRBD1; clone_size: NA; j_call: TRBJ1-2; v_call: TRBV30; cdr3_aa: CAWTTDRGYGYTF; cdr3_nt: TGTGCCTGGACTACTGACAGGGGCTATGGCTACACCTTC
d_call: NA; clone_size: NA; j_call: TRBJ2-7; v_call: TRBV11-2; cdr3_aa: CASSPRDYEQYF; cdr3_nt: TGTGCCAGCAGTCCCCGGGACTACGAGCAGTACTTC
d_call: NA; clone_size: NA; j_call: TRBJ1-5; v_call: TRBV7-9; cdr3_aa: CASSLGRSNQPQHF; cdr3_nt: TGTGCCAGCAGCTTAGGACGGTCGAATCAGCCCCAGCATTTT
d_call: NA; clone_size: once; j_call: TRBJ2-3; v_call: TRBV7-2; cdr3_aa: CASSPLAQVVTDTQYF; cdr3_nt: TGTGCCAGCAGCCCACTAGCCCAGGTAGTGACAGATACGCAGTATTTT
d_call: NA; clone_size: NA; j_call: TRBJ1-5; v_call: TRBV13; cdr3_aa: CASSLGTSNQPQHF; cdr3_nt: TGTGCCAGCAGCCTAGGGACTAGCAATCAGCCCCAGCATTTT
d_call: NA; clone_size: NA; j_call: TRBJ2-7; v_call: TRBV11-2; cdr3_aa: CASSLGAGESYEQYF; cdr3_nt: TGTGCCAGCAGCTTAGGGGCAGGGGAGTCCTACGAGCAGTACTTC
d_call: NA; clone_size: NA; j_call: TRBJ1-2; v_call: TRBV7-9; cdr3_aa: CASSLGGEANYGYTF; cdr3_nt: TGTGCCAGCAGCTTGGGAGGAGAAGCTAACTATGGCTACACCTTC
d_call: TRBD1; clone_size: NA; j_call: TRBJ2-7; v_call: TRBV5-1; cdr3_aa: CASSLGGGFDEQYF; cdr3_nt: TGCGCCAGCAGCTTGGGAGGGGGCTTCGACGAGCAGTACTTC